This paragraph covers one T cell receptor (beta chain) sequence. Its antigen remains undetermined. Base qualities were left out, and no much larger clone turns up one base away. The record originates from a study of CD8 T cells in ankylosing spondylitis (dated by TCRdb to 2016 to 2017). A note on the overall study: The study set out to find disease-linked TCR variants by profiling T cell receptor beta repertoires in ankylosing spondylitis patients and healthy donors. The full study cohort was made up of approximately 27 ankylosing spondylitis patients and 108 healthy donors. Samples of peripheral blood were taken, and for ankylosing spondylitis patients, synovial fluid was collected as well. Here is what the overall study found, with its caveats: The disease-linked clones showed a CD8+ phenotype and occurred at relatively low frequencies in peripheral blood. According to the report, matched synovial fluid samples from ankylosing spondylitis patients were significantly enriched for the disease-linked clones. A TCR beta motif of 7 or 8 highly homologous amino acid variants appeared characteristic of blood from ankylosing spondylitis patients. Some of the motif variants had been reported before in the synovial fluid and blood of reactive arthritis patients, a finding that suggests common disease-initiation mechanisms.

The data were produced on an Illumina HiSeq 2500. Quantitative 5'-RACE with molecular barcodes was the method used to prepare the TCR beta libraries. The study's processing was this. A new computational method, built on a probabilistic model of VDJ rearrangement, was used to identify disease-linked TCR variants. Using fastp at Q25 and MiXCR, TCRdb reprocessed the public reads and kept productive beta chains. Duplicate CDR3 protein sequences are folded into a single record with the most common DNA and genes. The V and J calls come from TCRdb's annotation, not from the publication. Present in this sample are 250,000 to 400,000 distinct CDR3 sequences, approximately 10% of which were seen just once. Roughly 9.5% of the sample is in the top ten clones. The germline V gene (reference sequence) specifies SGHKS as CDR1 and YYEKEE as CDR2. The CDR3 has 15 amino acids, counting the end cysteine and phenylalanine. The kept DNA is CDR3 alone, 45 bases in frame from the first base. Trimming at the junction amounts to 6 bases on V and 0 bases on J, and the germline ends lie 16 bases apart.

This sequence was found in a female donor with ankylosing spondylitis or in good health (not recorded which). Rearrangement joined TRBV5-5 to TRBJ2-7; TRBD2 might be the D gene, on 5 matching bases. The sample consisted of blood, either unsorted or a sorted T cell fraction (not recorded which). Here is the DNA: TGTGCCAGCATCCTGGGAGCGACTCCCTCCTACGAGCAGTACTTC. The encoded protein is CASILGATPSYEQYF. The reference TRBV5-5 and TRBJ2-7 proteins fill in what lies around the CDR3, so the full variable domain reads DAGVTQSPTHLIKTRGQQVTLRCSPISGHKSVSWYQQVLGQGPQFIFQYYEKEERGRGNFPDRFSARQFPNYSSELNVNALLLGDSALYLCASILGATPSYEQYFGPGTRLTVT.